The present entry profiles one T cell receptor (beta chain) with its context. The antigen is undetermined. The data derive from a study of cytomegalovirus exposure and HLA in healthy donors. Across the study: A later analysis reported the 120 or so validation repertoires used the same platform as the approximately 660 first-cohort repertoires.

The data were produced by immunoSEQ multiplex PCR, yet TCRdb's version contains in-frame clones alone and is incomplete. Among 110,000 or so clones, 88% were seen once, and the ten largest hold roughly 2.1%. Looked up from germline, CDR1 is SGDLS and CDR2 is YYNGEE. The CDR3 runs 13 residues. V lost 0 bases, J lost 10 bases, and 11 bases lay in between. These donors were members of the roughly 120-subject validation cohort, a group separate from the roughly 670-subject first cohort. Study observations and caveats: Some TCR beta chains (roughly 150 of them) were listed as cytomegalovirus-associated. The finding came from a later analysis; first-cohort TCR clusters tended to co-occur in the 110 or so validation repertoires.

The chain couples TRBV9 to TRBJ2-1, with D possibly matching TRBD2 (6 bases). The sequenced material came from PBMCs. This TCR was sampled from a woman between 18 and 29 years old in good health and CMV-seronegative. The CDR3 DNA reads TGTGCCAGCAGCGTAGGGGGGGTCGGGGAGCAGTTCTTC. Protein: CASSVGGVGEQFF.